This T cell receptor (beta chain) was sequenced for a study of blood T cell repertoires in COVID-19. The wider study: Spain, Italy and the United States supplied samples that represented acute and convalescent COVID-19.

Per the original methods: For nucleated cells, counts were estimated from reference gene primer amplification. Sequencing used immunoSEQ multiplex PCR; TCRdb keeps in-frame clones, though not all of them. V and J calls and clone size are copied from that table; D and trimming were computed from the DNA. The table lists 200,000 to 250,000 clones, around three quarters of them singletons. Sequenced input: peripheral blood. The receptor was isolated from a woman in her seventies with acute or convalescent COVID-19.

Here the CDR3 reads CASSEYRGHDELAFF. The CDR3 DNA sequence: TGTGCCAGCAGTGAATATCGTGGACACGACGAGCTAGCTTTCTTT. The rearrangement joins TRBV25-1 to TRBJ1-1; D perhaps matches TRBD1 (5 bases). This CDR3 spans 15 amino acids. Trimming took 0 bases from V and 10 from J, leaving 18 bases between them. The germline CDR1 and CDR2 sequences are MGHDK and SYGVNS. The whole variable domain, filled in from reference TRBV25-1 and TRBJ1-1, reads EADIYQTPRYLVIGTGKKITLECSQTMGHDKMYWYQQDPGMELHLIHYSYGVNSTEKGDLSSESTVSRIRTEHFPLTLESARPSHTSQYLCASSEYRGHDELAFFGQGTRLTVV.